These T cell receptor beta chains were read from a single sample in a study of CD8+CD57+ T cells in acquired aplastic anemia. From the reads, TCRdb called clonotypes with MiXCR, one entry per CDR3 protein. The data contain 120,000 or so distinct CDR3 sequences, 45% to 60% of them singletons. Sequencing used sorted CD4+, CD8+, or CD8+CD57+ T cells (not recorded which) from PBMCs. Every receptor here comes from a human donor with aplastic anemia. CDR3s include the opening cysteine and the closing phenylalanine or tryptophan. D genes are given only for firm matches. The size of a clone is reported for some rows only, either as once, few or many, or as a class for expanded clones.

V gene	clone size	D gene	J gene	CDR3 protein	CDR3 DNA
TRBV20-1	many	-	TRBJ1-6	CSARSHRRDTRDNSPLHF	TGCAGTGCGAGATCTCATAGGAGGGACACTCGGGATAATTCACCCCTCCACTTT
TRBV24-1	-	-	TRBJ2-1	CATSWSVAREQFF	TGTGCCACCAGTTGGTCGGTCGCCAGGGAGCAGTTCTTC
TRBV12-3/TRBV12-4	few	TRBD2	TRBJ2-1	CASRLAGGTYNEQFF	TGTGCCAGCAGGTTAGCGGGGGGTACCTACAATGAGCAGTTCTTC
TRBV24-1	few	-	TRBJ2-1	CATSEQFF	TGTGCCACCAGTGAGCAGTTCTTC
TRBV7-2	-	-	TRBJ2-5	CASSLGTFQETQYF	TGTGCCAGCAGCTTAGGGACATTCCAAGAGACCCAGTACTTC
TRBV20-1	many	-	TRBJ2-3	CSASKDPVDGTDTQYF	TGCAGTGCTAGTAAAGATCCCGTGGACGGCACAGATACGCAGTATTTT
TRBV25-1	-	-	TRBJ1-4	CASKTEFSEKLFF	TGTGCCAGCAAAACAGAGTTTAGTGAAAAACTGTTTTTT
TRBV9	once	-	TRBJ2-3	CASSVGSGLTTDTQYF	TGTGCCAGCAGCGTTGGGAGTGGGCTAACCACAGATACGCAGTATTTT
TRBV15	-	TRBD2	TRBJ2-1	CATSSTSGYKEQSF	TGTGCCACCAGTTCTACTAGCGGGTACAAGGAGCAGTCCTTC
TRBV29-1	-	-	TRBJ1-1	CSVVETANTEAFF	TGCAGCGTTGTTGAAACAGCGAACACTGAAGCTTTCTTT
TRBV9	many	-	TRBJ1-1	CASGPWATEAFF	TGTGCCAGCGGTCCATGGGCTACTGAAGCTTTCTTT
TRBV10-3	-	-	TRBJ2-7	CAISESTRGEQYF	TGTGCCATCAGTGAGTCCACTCGGGGCGAGCAGTACTTC
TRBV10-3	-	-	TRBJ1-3	CAIMWGNTIYF	TGTGCCATCATGTGGGGAAACACCATATATTTT
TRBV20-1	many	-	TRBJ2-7	CSAPVSGEEQYF	TGCAGTGCCCCGGTCTCTGGGGAAGAGCAGTACTTC
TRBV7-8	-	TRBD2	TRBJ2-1	CASSWTRNEQFF	TGTGCCAGCAGCTGGACTAGGAATGAGCAGTTCTTC
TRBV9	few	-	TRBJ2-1	CASSQDQDEQFF	TGTGCCAGCAGCCAGGATCAGGATGAGCAGTTCTTC
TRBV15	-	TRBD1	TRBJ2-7	CATSREDRFEQYF	TGTGCCACCAGCAGAGAGGACAGGTTCGAGCAGTACTTC
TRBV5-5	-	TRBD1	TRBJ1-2	CASSLSTGGYTF	TGTGCCAGCAGCCTATCGACAGGGGGCTACACCTTC
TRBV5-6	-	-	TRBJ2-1	CASSSERTITYNEQFF	TGTGCCAGCAGCTCGGAACGGACTATAACCTACAATGAGCAGTTCTTC
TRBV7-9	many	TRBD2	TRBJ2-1	CASRGLATSYNEQFF	TGTGCCAGCAGGGGACTAGCGACCTCCTACAATGAGCAGTTCTTC
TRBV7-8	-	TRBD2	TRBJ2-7	CASSLLGASGTYEQYF	TGTGCCAGCAGCTTATTAGGGGCTAGCGGCACCTACGAGCAGTACTTC
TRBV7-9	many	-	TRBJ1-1	CASSSNTEAFF	TGTGCCAGCAGCTCGAACACTGAAGCTTTCTTT
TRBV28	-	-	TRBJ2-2	CASTSGGLPFSGELFF	TGTGCCAGCACCTCCGGGGGACTCCCCTTCTCCGGGGAGCTGTTTTTT
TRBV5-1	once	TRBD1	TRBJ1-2	CASSYIQGGAGYTF	TGCGCCAGCAGCTACATACAGGGGGGGGCTGGCTACACCTTC
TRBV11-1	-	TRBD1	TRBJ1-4	CASSLNGWTGTVDGGLFF	TGTGCCAGCAGCCTCAATGGATGGACCGGGACAGTGGACGGTGGACTGTTTTTT
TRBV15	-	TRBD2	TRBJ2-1	CATSRGPQRGYNEQFF	TGTGCCACCAGCAGAGGTCCTCAGCGGGGCTACAATGAGCAGTTCTTC
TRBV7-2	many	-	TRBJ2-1	CASSFGINEQFF	TGTGCCAGCAGCTTCGGAATAAATGAGCAGTTCTTC
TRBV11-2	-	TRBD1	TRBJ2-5	CASSEDRDRVQETQYF	TGTGCCAGCAGCGAAGACCGGGACAGGGTACAAGAGACCCAGTACTTC
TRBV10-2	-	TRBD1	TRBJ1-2	CASRGQASYGYTF	TGCGCCAGCAGAGGACAGGCGAGCTATGGCTACACCTTC
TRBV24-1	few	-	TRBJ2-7	CATSDSPRHGSYYEQYF	TGTGCCACCAGTGATTCCCCACGCCACGGTTCGTACTACGAGCAGTACTTC
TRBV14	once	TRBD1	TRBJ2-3	CASSQDRDRGRTDTQYF	TGTGCCAGCAGCCAAGATCGGGACAGGGGTCGCACAGATACGCAGTATTTT
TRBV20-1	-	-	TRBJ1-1	CSARDGVEAFF	TGCAGTGCTAGAGACGGTGTTGAAGCTTTCTTT
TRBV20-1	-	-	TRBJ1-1	CSAPSDRLNTEAFF	TGCAGTGCTCCGAGTGACAGGCTTAACACTGAAGCTTTCTTT
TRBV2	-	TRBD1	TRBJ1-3	CASTGQANSGNTIYF	TGTGCCAGCACAGGACAGGCCAACTCTGGAAACACCATATATTTT
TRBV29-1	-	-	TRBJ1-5	CSVEDGGSNQPQHF	TGCAGCGTTGAAGATGGGGGAAGCAATCAGCCCCAGCATTTT
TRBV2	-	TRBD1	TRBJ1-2	CASSPRDRTNYGYTF	TGTGCCAGCAGTCCGCGGGACAGAACTAACTATGGCTACACCTTC
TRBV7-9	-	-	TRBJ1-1	CASSFPVNTEAFF	TGTGCCAGCAGCTTCCCGGTGAACACTGAAGCTTTCTTT
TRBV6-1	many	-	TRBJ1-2	CASLTLNYGYTF	TGTGCCAGTTTGACACTTAACTATGGCTACACCTTC
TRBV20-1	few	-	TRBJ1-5	CSASQGTGNQPQHF	TGCAGTGCTAGTCAAGGGACGGGTAATCAGCCCCAGCATTTT
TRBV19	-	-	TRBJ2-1	CASSIASGGESWNEQFF	TGTGCCAGTAGTATAGCGTCAGGAGGGGAGTCCTGGAATGAGCAGTTCTTC
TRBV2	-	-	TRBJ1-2	CASSLGQRANYGYTF	TGTGCCAGCAGTTTAGGACAGCGGGCGAACTATGGCTACACCTTC
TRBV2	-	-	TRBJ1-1	CANARSEAFF	TGTGCCAACGCCCGATCTGAAGCTTTCTTT
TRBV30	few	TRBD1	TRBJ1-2	CAWTTGANYGYTF	TGTGCCTGGACGACAGGGGCTAACTATGGCTACACCTTC
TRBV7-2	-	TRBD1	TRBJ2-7	CASSLQGRYEQYF	TGTGCCAGCAGCCTACAGGGGAGATACGAGCAGTACTTC
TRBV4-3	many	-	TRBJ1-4	CASSQESSSHNEKLFF	TGCGCCAGCAGCCAAGAAAGCAGCAGCCATAATGAAAAACTGTTTTTT
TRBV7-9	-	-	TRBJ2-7	CASSSQAVGYEQYF	TGTGCCAGCAGCTCTCAGGCAGTCGGCTACGAGCAGTACTTC
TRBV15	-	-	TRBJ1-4	CATSRTATNEKLFF	TGTGCCACCAGCAGGACAGCAACTAATGAAAAACTGTTTTTT
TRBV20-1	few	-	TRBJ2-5	CSARDRRGAETQYF	TGCAGTGCTAGAGATCGGAGAGGGGCGGAGACCCAGTACTTC
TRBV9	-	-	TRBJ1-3	CASSVGLGNTIYF	TGTGCCAGCAGCGTAGGACTTGGAAACACCATATATTTT
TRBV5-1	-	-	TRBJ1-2	CASSLEGGRHQGYTF	TGCGCCAGCAGCTTGGAGGGGGGCAGGCACCAGGGCTACACCTTC